This TCR beta chain originates from a study of spatial heterogeneity in lung cancer. Looking at the study overall: Each unique TCR and UMI combination was seen more than ten times on average in raw reads. Study-level results: Ubiquitous and regional expanded TCR counts mirrored ubiquitous and regional nonsynonymous mutation counts, respectively. Tumor mutation counts were tracked by expanded intratumoral alpha and beta TCR counts.

Each molecule of TCR cDNA was tagged with one unique molecular identifier. Each CDR3 protein is one row after TCRdb ran MiXCR on the 5' RACE reads. Seen here are 21,000 or so distinct CDR3 sequences, nearly 6.5% observed once, and the top ten hold over 9%. Germline CDR1 is MNHEY and CDR2 is SVGAGI. The CDR3 spans 14 residues. The V gene lost 2 bases and the J gene lost 1 base, with 8 bases spanning the gap. In its sample, this clonotype was seen many times. Its matching antigen is unknown. The time point denotes: sample taken at primary tumor resection. Sequencing of whole RNA from tumor, nontumor lung or frozen PBMC involved no sorting.

The sample in question was lung tumor tissue, obtained at surgery. The V and J genes are TRBV6-5 and TRBJ1-1; D unclear. The clonotype comes from a male donor with early-stage non-small cell lung cancer. The CDR3 loop reads CASSYVQKNTEAFF. For the CDR3, the DNA is TGTGCCAGCAGTTACGTACAGAAGAACACTGAAGCTTTCTTT.